This T cell receptor (beta chain) was captured in a study of blood T cells in healthy people across ages. General study points: Compared with aged donors, long-lived donors showed fewer expanded clones, suggesting selection. From one million sequenced T cells, diversity estimates were lower bounds.

V lost 8 bases and J lost 11; bases outside the gene matches: 15. This CDR3 has 15 amino acids. For the second PCR, which ran for about 7 to 11 cycles, a sample-barcoded 5' primer and a J-beta primer mix were used. TCRdb re-analysed the 5' RACE reads in MiXCR, keeping a single row per CDR3 protein. The data contain about a million distinct CDR3 sequences, roughly 51% of them singletons. Isolating PBMCs gave at least 6 million of these cells per sample. Worth noting for this clonotype: Its target is unknown.

Source material: blood. The sequence derives from a woman aged 55-70 years in good health. The V gene is TRBV12-3 or TRBV12-4, the J gene TRBJ2-5; 12 bases map to TRBD1. CDR3 bases: TGTGCCAGCGGTCCTGGGGGGACAGGGGGCCATGAGCAGTACTTC. Residues: CASGPGGTGGHEQYF.